These 9 T cell receptor beta chains originate from one sample sequenced in a study. The sorted Tregs were CD4+CD25+CD127-/low cells. TCRdb ran MiXCR on the 5' RACE reads and lists one entry per CDR3 protein. The sample contains 11,000 or so distinct CDR3 sequences, about 30% of which appear only once. The sample taken for sequencing was Tregs sorted from a lymph node. The receptors were gathered from a female donor with breast cancer.

This sequence joins TRBV12-3 or TRBV12-4 and TRBJ2-1; D unresolved. V lost 10 bases and J 12 bases, leaving 31 bases between the germline ends. This CDR3 has 16 residues. The CDR3 DNA sequence: TGTGCCACCGGTGACCCTATACTCTTGACCTACAATAGGCAGTTCTTC. This codes for CATGDPILLTYNRQFF.

About this clonotype: This may arise from a read error, as a much more abundant clone is one base away. The chain links TRBV14 to TRBJ1-2; 7 bases are shared with TRBD1. CDR1 is SGHDN, CDR2 FVKESK, per germline. V lost 4 bases, J lost 6 bases, and 14 bases stayed unmatched. The CDR3 covers 16 residues. CDR3 residues: CASSRRPGQRDHGYTF. The CDR3 DNA reads as TGTGCCAGCAGCCGCCGACCGGGACAGAGGGACCATGGCTACACCTTC.

This clonotype was picked up many times. The chain carries TRBV27 and TRBJ2-5, with D hard to call. Trimming removed 4 bases at V and 2 bases at J, with 5 bases between. Germline values: CDR1 MNHEY, CDR2 SMNVEV (reference sequence). The CDR3 consists of 12 residues. The CDR3 sequence is CASSSRQETQYF. CDR3 coding DNA: TGTGCCAGCAGTTCAAGGCAAGAGACCCAGTACTTC.

By sample share, this clonotype is medium-sized (0.01 to 0.1%). This chain connects TRBV12-3 or TRBV12-4 to TRBJ2-1; D is possibly TRBD2 (6 bases). The V gene lost 7 bases and the J gene lost 6 bases, with 19 bases spanning the gap. The CDR3 has 15 amino acids. The CDR3 nucleotides read TGTGCCAGCACCAATAGGAGGGGCAGAGTCAATGAGCAGTTCTTC. Protein: CASTNRRGRVNEQFF.

The V call is TRBV19, the J call TRBJ1-5; 7 bases line up with TRBD1. V was pared by 5 bases and J by 3 bases, with 7 bases of the junction left unmatched. The CDR3 has 15 amino acids. Germline V gene lookup returns CDR1 LNHDA and CDR2 SQIVND (reference sequence). This CDR3 reads CASSDLGQPNQPQHF. DNA of the CDR3: TGTGCCAGTAGTGACTTGGGACAGCCCAATCAGCCCCAGCATTTT.

This clonotype appeared many times. The rearrangement joins TRBV7-8 to TRBJ2-1; 7 bases are a match to TRBD2. J lost 8 bases, V lost 2 bases, and 6 bases had no gene match. The CDR3 covers 14 residues. Germline V CDR1 and CDR2: SGHVS, FQNEAQ. CDR3 region: CASSLIILADEQFF. As DNA, the CDR3 is TGTGCCAGCAGCTTAATTATTCTAGCGGATGAGCAGTTCTTC.

On this clonotype: A read error may be the cause here, since a much bigger clone is one base away. This chain connects TRBV29-1 to TRBJ2-7, with D possibly TRBD1 on 6 matching bases. The length of the CDR3 is 12 residues. Germline CDR1 is SQVTM and CDR2 is ANQGSEA. The CDR3 here is CRVERTGNEQYF. CDR3 DNA sequence: TGCCGCGTTGAACGTACAGGGAACGAGCAGTACTTC.

In its sample, this clonotype was seen many times. In nucleotides, the CDR3 is TGTGCCAGCAGTGCCAGGGCGGATGGTGGGCTGTTGAGTTATCAGCCCCAGCATTTT. Its protein product is CASSARADGGLLSYQPQHF. The chain carries TRBV2 and TRBJ1-5; D might be TRBD1 (5 bases). Per the germline V gene, CDR1 is SNHLY and CDR2 is FYNNEI. Trimming shortened V by 4 bases and J by 5 bases, and 27 bases separated the two germline ends. The CDR3 contains 19 residues.

This clonotype is termed medium-sized. The chain links TRBV20-1 to TRBJ1-5; 7 positions match TRBD1. The germline gives CDR1 DFQATT, CDR2 SNEGSKA (reference sequence). V lost 6 bases and J lost 5; bases outside the gene matches: 19. The CDR3 runs 17 residues. The CDR3 spells CSAPRDGRGSRDQPQHF. CDR3 sequence (DNA): TGCAGTGCCCCTAGGGATGGCAGGGGGAGTAGGGATCAGCCCCAGCATTTT.